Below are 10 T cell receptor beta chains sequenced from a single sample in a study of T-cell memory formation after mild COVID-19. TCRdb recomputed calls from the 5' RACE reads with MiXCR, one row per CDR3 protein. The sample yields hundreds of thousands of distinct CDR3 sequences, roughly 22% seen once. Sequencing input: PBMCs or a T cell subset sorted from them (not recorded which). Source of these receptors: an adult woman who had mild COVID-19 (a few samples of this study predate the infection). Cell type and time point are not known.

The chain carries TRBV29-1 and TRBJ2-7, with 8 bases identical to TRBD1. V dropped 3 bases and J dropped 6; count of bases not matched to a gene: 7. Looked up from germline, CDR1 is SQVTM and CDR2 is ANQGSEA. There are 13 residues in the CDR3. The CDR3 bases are TGCAGCGTTGATTCCACAGGGGGAGGCGAGCAGTACTTC. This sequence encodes CSVDSTGGGEQYF.

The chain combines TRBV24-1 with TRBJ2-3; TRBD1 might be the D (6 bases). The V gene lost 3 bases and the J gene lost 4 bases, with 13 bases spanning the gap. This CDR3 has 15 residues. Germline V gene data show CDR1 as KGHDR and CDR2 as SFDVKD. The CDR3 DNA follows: TGTGCCACCAGTGATCCGGCCGGGACACCAGATACGCAGTATTTT. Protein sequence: CATSDPAGTPDTQYF.

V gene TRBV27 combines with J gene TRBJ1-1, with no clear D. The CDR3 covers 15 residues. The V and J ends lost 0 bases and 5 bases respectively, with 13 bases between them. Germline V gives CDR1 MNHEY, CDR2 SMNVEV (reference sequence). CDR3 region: CASSLSTALGTEAFF. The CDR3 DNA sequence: TGTGCCAGCAGTTTATCCACAGCTTTGGGTACTGAAGCTTTCTTT.

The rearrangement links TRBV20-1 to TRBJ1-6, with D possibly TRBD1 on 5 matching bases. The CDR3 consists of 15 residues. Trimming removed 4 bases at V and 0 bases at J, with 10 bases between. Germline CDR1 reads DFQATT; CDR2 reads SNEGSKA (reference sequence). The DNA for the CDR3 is TGCAGTGCTATCTCAGGGAGCTCCTATAATTCACCCCTCCACTTT. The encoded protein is CSAISGSSYNSPLHF.

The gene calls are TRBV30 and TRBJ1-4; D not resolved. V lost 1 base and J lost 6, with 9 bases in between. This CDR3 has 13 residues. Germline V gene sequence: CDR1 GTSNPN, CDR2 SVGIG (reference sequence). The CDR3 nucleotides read TGTGCCTGGAGTGCGCGGTTTTATGAAAAACTGTTTTTT. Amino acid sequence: CAWSARFYEKLFF.

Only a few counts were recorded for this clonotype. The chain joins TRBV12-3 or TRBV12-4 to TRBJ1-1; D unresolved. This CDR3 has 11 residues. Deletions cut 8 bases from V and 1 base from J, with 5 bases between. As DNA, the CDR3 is TGTGCCAGCTTGAGGAACACTGAAGCTTTCTTT. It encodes CASLRNTEAFF.

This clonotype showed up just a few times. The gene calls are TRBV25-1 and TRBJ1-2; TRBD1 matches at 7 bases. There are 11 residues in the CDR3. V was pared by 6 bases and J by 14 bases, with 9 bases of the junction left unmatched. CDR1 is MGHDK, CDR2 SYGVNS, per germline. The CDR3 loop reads CASSQGGAHTF. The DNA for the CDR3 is TGTGCCAGCAGCCAGGGGGGGGCTCATACCTTC.

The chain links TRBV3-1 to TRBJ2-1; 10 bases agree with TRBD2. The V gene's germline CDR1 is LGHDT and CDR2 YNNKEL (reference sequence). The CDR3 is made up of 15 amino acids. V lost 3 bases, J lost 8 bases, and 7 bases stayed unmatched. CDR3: CASSHSSGRVDEQFF. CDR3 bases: TGTGCCAGCAGCCATTCAAGCGGGAGGGTCGATGAGCAGTTCTTC.

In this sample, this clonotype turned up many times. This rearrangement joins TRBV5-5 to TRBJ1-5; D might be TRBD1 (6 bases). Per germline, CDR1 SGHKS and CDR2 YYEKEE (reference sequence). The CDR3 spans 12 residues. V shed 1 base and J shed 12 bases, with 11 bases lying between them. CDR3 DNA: TGTGCCAGCAGCTTGCCCGGGGGGCTCCAGCATTTT. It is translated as CASSLPGGLQHF.

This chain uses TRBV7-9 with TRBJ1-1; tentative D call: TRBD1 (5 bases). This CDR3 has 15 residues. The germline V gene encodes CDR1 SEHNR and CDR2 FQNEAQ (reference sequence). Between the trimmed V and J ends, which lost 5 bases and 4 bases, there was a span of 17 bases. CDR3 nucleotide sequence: TGTGCCAGCAGCCTAACCCCAGGGAGGGGCACTGAAGCTTTCTTT. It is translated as CASSLTPGRGTEAFF.